Following are 15 T cell receptor beta chains from one sample sequenced in a study of regulatory T cells in long-lasting Graves disease. iRepertoire HTBI primers and Arm-PCR of CDR3 regions built TCR beta libraries. TCRdb redid the calling of the multiplex PCR reads with MiXCR, one entry per CDR3 protein. Of a few hundred thousand distinct CDR3 sequences listed, 12% to 15% are singletons. The time point here: newly diagnosed GD, antithyroid drugs for less than 3 months. Generation of the TCR library employed RNA extracted from PBMCs. These same data were also listed under a study on T cells in Graves' hyperthyroidism and ophthalmopathy.

Source: peripheral blood mononuclear cells (PBMCs), taken at new diagnosis, from a patient treated with antithyroid drugs. The source of these receptors is a woman between 50 and 59 years old with Graves disease.

This clonotype was counted at least ten times. The genes are TRBV10-3 and TRBJ2-7, with TRBD1 identical over 7 bases. The CDR3 loop spans 16 amino acids. The germline gives CDR1 ENHRY, CDR2 SYGVKD. V dropped 3 bases and J dropped 2; count of bases not matched to a gene: 10. The CDR3 region is CAISDPGTDVTYEQYF. CDR3 DNA: TGTGCCATCAGTGATCCCGGGACAGACGTCACCTACGAGCAGTACTTC.

This clonotype was detected ten times or more. The J gene is TRBJ1-5, the V gene TRBV6-1; D call uncertain. V was trimmed by 2 bases and J by 3 bases, leaving 8 bases between them. CDR3 size: 14 residues. Germline CDR1 reads MNHNS; CDR2 reads SASEGT. CDR3 sequence: CASSEWTLNQPQHF. As DNA, the CDR3 is TGTGCCAGCAGTGAATGGACCCTCAATCAGCCCCAGCATTTT.

This clonotype was seen repeatedly, ten times or more. The chain combines TRBV2 with TRBJ2-1, with TRBD2 matching 8 bases. The CDR3 is 15 residues long. V lost 2 bases and J lost 1; bases outside the gene matches: 1. The germline CDR1 and CDR2 sequences are SNHLY and FYNNEI. The CDR3 DNA is TGTGCCAGCAGTGAAAGCGGGGGATCCTACAATGAGCAGTTCTTC. Residues: CASSESGGSYNEQFF.

This clonotype has a count of ten or more. This sequence joins TRBV28 and TRBJ2-1; TRBD2 agrees at 8 bases. V lost 6 bases and J lost 12; bases outside the gene matches: 16. Per germline, CDR1 MDHEN and CDR2 SYDVKM. The CDR3 sequence is 15 residues long. The CDR3 DNA sequence: TGTGCCAGCAGACGGACTAGCCCGACTCCGGAATCGCAGTTCTTC. Its protein product is CASRRTSPTPESQFF.

As to this clonotype: One base away lies a much larger clone, so this may be a sequencing read error. V gene TRBV5-1 combines with J gene TRBJ1-5; possible D gene TRBD1, 6 bases. Germline V lookup: CDR1 SGHRS, CDR2 YFSETQ. The CDR3 runs to 15 residues. The CDR3 sequence: CVSSLVSGQDQPQHF. CDR3 DNA: TGCGTCAGCAGCTTGGTTTCGGGACAAGATCAGCCCCAGCATTTT.

This clonotype was seen only a few times. The CDR3, as DNA: TGTGCCAGCAGCTTTAAGAGCACGGGAAAAGAGACCCAGTACTTC. It codes for CASSFKSTGKETQYF. The chain couples TRBV5-6 to TRBJ2-5, with a possible D match to TRBD2 (5 bases). V dropped 2 bases and J dropped 3 bases, with 14 bases sitting between them. This CDR3 spans 15 amino acids. Germline-derived CDR1 and CDR2 are SGHDT and YYEEEE.

In regard to this clonotype: A far more abundant clone sits one base away, making this likely a read error. Because it lacks the conserved phenylalanine or tryptophan at the end, this CDR3 is likely a read error. Because the CDR3's place on the DNA is in doubt, the DNA is left out and the CDR3 is given as listed by TCRdb. V gene TRBV28 combines with J gene TRBJ2-3. The CDR3 numbers 13 amino acids, ends counted. Germline assignment: CDR1 MDHEN and CDR2 SYDVKM. CDR3 residues: CASSSGPSYEQYL.

The sample holds a few counts of this clonotype. V is TRBV4-1 and J is TRBJ1-1; no clear D. Germline-derived CDR1 and CDR2 are MGHRA and YSYEKL. This CDR3 contains 17 residues. Trimming pared 4 bases from V and 3 bases from J, leaving 21 bases between. CDR3 region: CASSRPASRLWDTEAFF. DNA of the CDR3: TGCGCCAGCAGCCGCCCGGCCTCCAGGTTGTGGGACACTGAAGCTTTCTTT.

In this sample, this clonotype turned up a few times. The rearrangement uses TRBV28 and TRBJ2-2, with TRBD2 identical over 7 bases. This CDR3 region has 18 residues. CDR1 is MDHEN, CDR2 SYDVKM, per germline. V was pared by 3 bases and J by 6 bases, with 16 bases of the junction left unmatched. The CDR3 reads CASSLSGPGGVYAGELFF. The CDR3 region has the DNA TGTGCCAGCAGTTTGAGTGGTCCGGGGGGAGTATACGCCGGGGAGCTGTTTTTT.

The chain is built from TRBV11-2 and TRBJ1-3; D is undetermined. Germline CDR1 and CDR2: SGHAT and FQNNGV. Trimming took 1 base from V and 0 from J, leaving 10 bases between them. This CDR3 has 16 residues. CDR3: CASSLGGVDSGNTIYF. The CDR3 nucleotides read TGTGCCAGCAGCTTAGGCGGTGTTGACTCTGGAAACACCATATATTTT.

In its sample, this clonotype was seen many times. The rearrangement uses TRBV10-3 and TRBJ2-5, with unresolved D. Per germline, CDR1 ENHRY and CDR2 SYGVKD. V lost 11 bases and J lost 1, with 5 bases in between. The CDR3 sequence is 10 residues long. The DNA of the CDR3 is TGTGCCGTAGGCCAAGAGACCCAGTACTTC. It codes for CAVGQETQYF.

The chain employs TRBV19 and TRBJ1-1; 10 bases are shared with TRBD1. This CDR3 is 12 amino acids long. The V segment lost 10 bases and the J segment 11 bases; nucleotides outside the gene matches: 10. Germline-derived CDR1 and CDR2 are LNHDA and SQIVND (reference sequence). The DNA for the CDR3 is TGTGCCATTCAGACAGGGGGCCAAGAGGCTTTCTTT. Translating it yields CAIQTGGQEAFF.

The rearrangement uses TRBV19 and TRBJ1-2, with TRBD1 matching 9 bases. Looked up from germline, CDR1 is LNHDA and CDR2 is SQIVND (reference sequence). The V gene end was trimmed by 4 bases and the J gene end by 8 bases; junction bases not matched to a gene: 8. The CDR3 runs 14 residues. In DNA form, the CDR3 reads TGTGCCAGTAGTACCCACACAGGGGGCGGCGGCTACACCTTC. Translated: CASSTHTGGGGYTF.

The CDR3 DNA reads as TGTGCCATCCGTGGGGGAGGGCGGGCAATTGAGCAGTTCTTC. Encoded protein: CAIRGGGRAIEQFF. The chain uses TRBV10-3 and TRBJ2-1, with 7 nucleotides matching TRBD2. The CDR3 is 14 amino acids. Germline trimming cut 8 bases from V and 9 bases from J; bases unmatched to any gene: 13. Germline V gene lookup returns CDR1 ENHRY and CDR2 SYGVKD.

This clonotype was recorded at least ten times. In nucleotides, the CDR3 is TGTGCCAGCAGGGCCCCGGGACTAGCGGGAATAGGTGAGCAGTACTTC. Protein product: CASRAPGLAGIGEQYF. This chain joins TRBV2 and TRBJ2-7, with 13 bases identical to TRBD2. The CDR3 length is 16 residues. V dropped 6 bases and J dropped 7; count of bases not matched to a gene: 12. Germline V gives CDR1 SNHLY, CDR2 FYNNEI.